The TCR beta chain under discussion was sequenced for a study of Ad26.COV2.S vaccination and SARS-CoV-2 variants. Study findings and constraints: Reported findings describe substantial breadth in spike-specific CD8+ and CD4+ T cell responses following vaccination. TCR breadth and depth estimates may have understated total T cell responses. Breadth of non-spike TCRs did not differ between vaccinees and placebo recipients.

The CDR3 spans 12 residues. V was trimmed by 3 bases and J by 3 bases, leaving 5 bases between them. In germline, CDR1 is DFQATT, CDR2 SNEGSKA (reference sequence). With regard to this clone: The antigen remains undetermined.

The assay was immunoSEQ multiplex PCR, and TCRdb's table has in-frame clones only and misses some. The table shows about 350,000 clones, with around 92% occurring only once. The source material was peripheral blood, sampled after recovery from COVID-19. This clonotype was obtained from a human donor who had recovered from COVID-19. The gene calls are TRBV20-1 and TRBJ2-2, with D unclear. CDR3 loop: CSASFYTGELFF. In DNA form, the CDR3 reads TGCAGTGCTAGTTTTTACACCGGGGAGCTGTTTTTT.